A few counts support the clone carrying this TCR beta chain. What it recognizes is unknown. CDR3 length: 15 amino acids. V was trimmed by 2 bases and J by 3 bases, leaving 11 bases between them. This sample is part of a study of T-cell memory formation after mild COVID-19. Study results and caveats: The study found contracting CD4+ clones mainly in CM and EM and contracting CD8+ clones in EMRA. From day 15 to 85, contracting clones were balanced between CD4 and CD8, whereas later expanders leaned toward CD4+.

Sample barcodes and UMIs were carried by the TCR alpha and TCR beta cDNA libraries that 5'RACE generated with constant-segment primers. TCRdb re-called the 5' RACE reads through MiXCR, storing one row per CDR3 protein. Here the sample spans more than 350,000 distinct CDR3 sequences, approximately 15% being singletons. The clonotype originates from a man aged 18 to 30 who had mild COVID-19 (a few samples of this study predate the infection). Cell type and time point are not known. The V gene is TRBV12-3 or TRBV12-4, the J gene TRBJ1-5; no definite D call. Sequenced material: PBMCs or a T cell subset sorted from them (not recorded which). The CDR3 nucleotides are TGTGCCAGCAGTTTATTTTTACAGCCCAATCAGCCCCAGCATTTT. Encoded protein: CASSLFLQPNQPQHF.